This T cell receptor (beta chain) appears in the sequencing data of a study of monozygotic twins with cystic fibrosis. Study-level information: Library input was 3 to 3.5 micrograms of fragmented DNA, with 15 PCR cycles. Study-wide results and caveats: J usage was most co-twin-similar in 8 of 16 pairs, V in 13. Low clonality (median around 0.0095) suggested a mostly naive repertoire. Nucleotide-identical clonotype sharing was significantly higher within monozygotic CF twin pairs than between unrelated CF individuals.

This clone was seen a handful of times. The antigen is unknown. Method: immunoSEQ multiplex PCR; TCRdb's copy keeps in-frame clones and lacks some. The table includes tens of thousands of clones, 84% detected once. What was sequenced was blood. The sequence was collected from a girl aged 2 to 10 with cystic fibrosis.

CDR3 loop: CASSLTDYNEQFF. The DNA for the CDR3 is TGTGCCAGCAGCCTAACGGATTACAATGAGCAGTTCTTC. The chain uses TRBV4-2 and TRBJ2-1; D uncertain. The CDR3 is made up of 13 amino acids. The V gene's germline CDR1 is LGHNA and CDR2 YNFKEQ. V was cut by 4 bases and J by 4 bases, with 8 bases left in between.